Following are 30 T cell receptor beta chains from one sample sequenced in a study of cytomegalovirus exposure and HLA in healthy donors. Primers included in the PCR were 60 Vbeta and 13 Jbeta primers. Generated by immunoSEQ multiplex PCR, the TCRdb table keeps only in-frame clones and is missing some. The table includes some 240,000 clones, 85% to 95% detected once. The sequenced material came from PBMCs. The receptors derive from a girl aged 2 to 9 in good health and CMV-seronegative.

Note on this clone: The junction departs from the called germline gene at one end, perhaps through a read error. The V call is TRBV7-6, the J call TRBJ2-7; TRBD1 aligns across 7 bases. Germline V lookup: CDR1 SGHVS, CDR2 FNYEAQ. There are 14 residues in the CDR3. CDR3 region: CASSLFSGTAPRDF. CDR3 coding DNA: TGTGCCAGCAGCCTATTTTCCGGGACAGCCCCCCGGGACTTC.

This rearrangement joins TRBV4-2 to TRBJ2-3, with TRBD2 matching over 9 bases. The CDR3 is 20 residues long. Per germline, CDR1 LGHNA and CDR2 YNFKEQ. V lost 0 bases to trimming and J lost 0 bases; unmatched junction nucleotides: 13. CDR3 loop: CASSQEALRLADQSTDTQYF. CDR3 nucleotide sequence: TGTGCCAGCAGCCAAGAAGCCCTGAGACTAGCGGACCAAAGCACAGATACGCAGTATTTT.

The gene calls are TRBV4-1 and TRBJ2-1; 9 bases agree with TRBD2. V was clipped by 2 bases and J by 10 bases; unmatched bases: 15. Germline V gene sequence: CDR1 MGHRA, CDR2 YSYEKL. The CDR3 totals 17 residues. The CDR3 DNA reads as TGCGCCAGCAGCCAACTTTTGGCGGGAGGGCCATTCAACGAGCAGTTCTTC. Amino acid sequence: CASSQLLAGGPFNEQFF.

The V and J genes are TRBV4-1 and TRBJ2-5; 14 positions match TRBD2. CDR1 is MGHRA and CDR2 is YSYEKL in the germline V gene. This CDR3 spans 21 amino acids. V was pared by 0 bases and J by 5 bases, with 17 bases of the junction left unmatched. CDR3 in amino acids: CASSQDLSDSGTSGRLETQYF. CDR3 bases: TGCGCCAGCAGCCAAGATCTCAGTGACTCCGGGACTAGCGGGAGATTGGAGACCCAGTACTTC.

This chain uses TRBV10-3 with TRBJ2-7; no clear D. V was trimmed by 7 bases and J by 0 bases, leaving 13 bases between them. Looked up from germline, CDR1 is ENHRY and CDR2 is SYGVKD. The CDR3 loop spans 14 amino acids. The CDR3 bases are TGTGCCATCACCGACTCGGCCGCCTCCTACGAGCAGTACTTC. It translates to CAITDSAASYEQYF.

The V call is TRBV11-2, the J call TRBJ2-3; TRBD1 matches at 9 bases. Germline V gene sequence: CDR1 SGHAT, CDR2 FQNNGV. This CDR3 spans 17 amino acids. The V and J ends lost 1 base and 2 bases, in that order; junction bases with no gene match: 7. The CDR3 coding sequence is TGTGCCAGCAGCTTAGTGACAGGGGGTCCTTCCACAGATACGCAGTATTTT. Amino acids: CASSLVTGGPSTDTQYF.

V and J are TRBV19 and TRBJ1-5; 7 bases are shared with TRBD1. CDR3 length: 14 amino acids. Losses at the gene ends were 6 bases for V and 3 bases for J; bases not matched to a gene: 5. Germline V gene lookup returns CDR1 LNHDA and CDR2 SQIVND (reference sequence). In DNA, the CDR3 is TGTGCCAGTAGCCAAACAGGGGACAATCAGCCCCAGCATTTT. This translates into CASSQTGDNQPQHF.

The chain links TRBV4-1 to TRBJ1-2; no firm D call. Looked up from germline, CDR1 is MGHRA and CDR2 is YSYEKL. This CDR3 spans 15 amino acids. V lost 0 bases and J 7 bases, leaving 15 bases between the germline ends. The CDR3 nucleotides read TGCGCCAGCAGCCAAGAGAGCGCGGTTTTCCGTGGCTACACCTTC. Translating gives CASSQESAVFRGYTF.

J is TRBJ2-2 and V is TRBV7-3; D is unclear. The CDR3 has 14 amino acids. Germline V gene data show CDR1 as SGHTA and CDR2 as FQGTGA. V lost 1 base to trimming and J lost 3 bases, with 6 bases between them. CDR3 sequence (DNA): TGTGCCAGCAGCTTAAACGGAGACACCGGGGAGCTGTTTTTT. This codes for CASSLNGDTGELFF.

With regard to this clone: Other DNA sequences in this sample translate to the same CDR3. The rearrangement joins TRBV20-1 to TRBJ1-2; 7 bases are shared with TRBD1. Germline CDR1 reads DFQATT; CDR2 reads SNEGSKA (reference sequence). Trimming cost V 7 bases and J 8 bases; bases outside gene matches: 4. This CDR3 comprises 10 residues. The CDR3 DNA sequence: TGCAGTGGCACAGGGGACGGCTACACCTTC. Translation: CSGTGDGYTF.

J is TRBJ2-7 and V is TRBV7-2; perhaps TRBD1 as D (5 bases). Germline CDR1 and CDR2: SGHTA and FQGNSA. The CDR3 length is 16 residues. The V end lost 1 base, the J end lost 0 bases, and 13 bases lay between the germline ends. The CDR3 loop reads CASSLGLGHSSYEQYF. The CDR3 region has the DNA TGTGCCAGCAGCTTAGGTCTGGGGCACAGCTCCTACGAGCAGTACTTC.

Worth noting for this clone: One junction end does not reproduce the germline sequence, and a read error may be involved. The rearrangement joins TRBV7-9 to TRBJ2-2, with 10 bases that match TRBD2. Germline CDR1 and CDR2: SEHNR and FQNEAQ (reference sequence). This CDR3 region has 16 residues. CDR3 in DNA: TGTTCCAGCAGCGCAGCTAGCGGGAGCCCCACCGGGGAGCTGTTTTTT. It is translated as CSSSAASGSPTGELFF.

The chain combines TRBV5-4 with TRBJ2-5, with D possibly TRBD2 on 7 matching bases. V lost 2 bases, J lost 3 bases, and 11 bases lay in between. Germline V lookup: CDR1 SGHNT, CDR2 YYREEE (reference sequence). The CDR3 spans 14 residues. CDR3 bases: TGTGCCAGCAGCTTCGGGGGGCCCGAAGAGACCCAGTACTTC. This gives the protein CASSFGGPEETQYF.

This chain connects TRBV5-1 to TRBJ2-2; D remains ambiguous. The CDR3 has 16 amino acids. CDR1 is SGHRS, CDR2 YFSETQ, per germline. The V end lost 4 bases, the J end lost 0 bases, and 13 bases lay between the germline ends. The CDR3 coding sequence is TGCGCCAGCAGCCCCCTAGGCACCGCGAACACCGGGGAGCTGTTTTTT. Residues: CASSPLGTANTGELFF.

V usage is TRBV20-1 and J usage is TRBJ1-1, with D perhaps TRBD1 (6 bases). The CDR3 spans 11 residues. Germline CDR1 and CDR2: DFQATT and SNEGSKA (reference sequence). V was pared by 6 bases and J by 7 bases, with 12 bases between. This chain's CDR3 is CSATRTDEAFF. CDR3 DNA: TGCAGTGCAACCCGGACAGATGAAGCTTTCTTT.

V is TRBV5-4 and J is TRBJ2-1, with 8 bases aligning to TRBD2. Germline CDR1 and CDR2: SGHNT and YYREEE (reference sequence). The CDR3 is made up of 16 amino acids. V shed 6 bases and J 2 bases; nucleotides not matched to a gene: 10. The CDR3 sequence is CASTQSGSFTYNEQFF. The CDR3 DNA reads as TGTGCCAGCACTCAGAGCGGGAGTTTTACCTACAATGAGCAGTTCTTC.

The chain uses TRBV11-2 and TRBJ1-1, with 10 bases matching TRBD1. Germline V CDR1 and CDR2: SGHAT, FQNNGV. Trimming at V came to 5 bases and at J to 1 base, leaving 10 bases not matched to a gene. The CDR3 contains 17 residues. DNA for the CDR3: TGTGCCAGCAGCGAGACAGGGGGCGCGTGGAAGAACACTGAAGCTTTCTTT. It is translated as CASSETGGAWKNTEAFF.

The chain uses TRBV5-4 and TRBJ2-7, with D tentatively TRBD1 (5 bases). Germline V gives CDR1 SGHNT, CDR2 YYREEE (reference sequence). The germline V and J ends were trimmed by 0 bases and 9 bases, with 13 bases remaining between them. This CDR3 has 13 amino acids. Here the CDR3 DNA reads TGTGCCAGCAGCTTGGGCGGTTTTAGGGGGCAGTACTTC. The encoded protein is CASSLGGFRGQYF.

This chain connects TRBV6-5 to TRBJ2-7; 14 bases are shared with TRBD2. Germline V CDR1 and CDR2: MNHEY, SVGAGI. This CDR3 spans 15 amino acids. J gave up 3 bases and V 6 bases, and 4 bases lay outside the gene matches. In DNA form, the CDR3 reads TGTGCCAGCAGGGGACTAGCGGGAGAGCTCTACGAGCAGTACTTC. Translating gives CASRGLAGELYEQYF.

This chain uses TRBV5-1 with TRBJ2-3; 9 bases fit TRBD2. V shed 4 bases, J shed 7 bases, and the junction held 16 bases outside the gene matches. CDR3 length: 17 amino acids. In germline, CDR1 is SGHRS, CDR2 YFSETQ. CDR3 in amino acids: CASSTIGSGGLTNTQYF. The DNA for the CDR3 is TGCGCCAGCAGCACCATCGGAAGCGGGGGGCTCACGAATACGCAGTATTTT.

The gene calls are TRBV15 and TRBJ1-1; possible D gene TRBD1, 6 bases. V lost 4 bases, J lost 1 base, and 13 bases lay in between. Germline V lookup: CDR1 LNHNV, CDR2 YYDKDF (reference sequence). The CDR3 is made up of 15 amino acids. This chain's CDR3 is CATSTATGWNTEAFF. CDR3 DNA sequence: TGTGCCACCAGCACAGCGACAGGATGGAACACTGAAGCTTTCTTT.

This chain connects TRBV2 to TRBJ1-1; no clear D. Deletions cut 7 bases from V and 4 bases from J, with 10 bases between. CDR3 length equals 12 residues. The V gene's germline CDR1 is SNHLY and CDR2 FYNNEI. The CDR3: CASKAGSTEAFF. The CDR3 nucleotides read TGTGCCAGCAAGGCGGGGAGCACTGAAGCTTTCTTT.

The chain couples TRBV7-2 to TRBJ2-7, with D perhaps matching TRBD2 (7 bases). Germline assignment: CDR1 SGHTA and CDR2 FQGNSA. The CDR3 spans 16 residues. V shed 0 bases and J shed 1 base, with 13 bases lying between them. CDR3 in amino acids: CASSLAGASGSYEQYF. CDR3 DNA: TGTGCCAGCAGCTTAGCGGGGGCTAGCGGATCCTACGAGCAGTACTTC.

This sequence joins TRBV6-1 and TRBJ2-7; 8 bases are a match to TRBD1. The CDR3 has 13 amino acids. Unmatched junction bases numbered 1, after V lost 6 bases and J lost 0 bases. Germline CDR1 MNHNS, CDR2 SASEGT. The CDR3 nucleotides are TGTGCCAGCAGAGGGACAGGCTCCTACGAGCAGTACTTC. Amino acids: CASRGTGSYEQYF.

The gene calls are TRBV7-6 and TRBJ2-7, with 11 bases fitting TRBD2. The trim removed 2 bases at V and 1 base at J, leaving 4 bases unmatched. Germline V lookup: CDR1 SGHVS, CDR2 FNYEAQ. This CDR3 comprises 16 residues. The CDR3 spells CASSLSGTSGSYEQYF. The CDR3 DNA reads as TGTGCCAGCAGCTTATCCGGGACTAGCGGTTCCTACGAGCAGTACTTC.

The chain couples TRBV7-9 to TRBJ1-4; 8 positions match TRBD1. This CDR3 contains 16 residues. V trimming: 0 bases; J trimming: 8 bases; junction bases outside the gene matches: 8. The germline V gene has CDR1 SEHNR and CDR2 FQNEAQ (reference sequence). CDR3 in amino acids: CASSLAQGASGEKLFF. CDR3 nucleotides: TGTGCCAGCAGCTTAGCGCAGGGGGCGAGTGGGGAAAAACTGTTTTTT.

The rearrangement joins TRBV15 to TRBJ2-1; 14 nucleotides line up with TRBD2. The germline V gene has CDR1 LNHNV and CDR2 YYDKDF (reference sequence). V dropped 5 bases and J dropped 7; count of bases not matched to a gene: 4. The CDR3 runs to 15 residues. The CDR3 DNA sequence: TGTGCCACCAGCGAAGGGACTAGCGGGGGTAATGAGCAGTTCTTC. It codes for CATSEGTSGGNEQFF.

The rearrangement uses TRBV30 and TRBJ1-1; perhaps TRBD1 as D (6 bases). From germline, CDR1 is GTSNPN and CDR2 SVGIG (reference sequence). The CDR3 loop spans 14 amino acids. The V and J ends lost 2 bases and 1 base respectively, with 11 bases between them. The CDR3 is CAWSPDRTNTEAFF. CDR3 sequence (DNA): TGTGCCTGGAGTCCAGACAGGACGAACACTGAAGCTTTCTTT.

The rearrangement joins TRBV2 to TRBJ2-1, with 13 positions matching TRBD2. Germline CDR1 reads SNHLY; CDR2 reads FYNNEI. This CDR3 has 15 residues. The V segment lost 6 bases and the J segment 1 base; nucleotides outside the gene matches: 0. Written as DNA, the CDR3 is TGTGCCAGCAGACTAGCGGGGGGGTCCTACAATGAGCAGTTCTTC. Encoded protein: CASRLAGGSYNEQFF.

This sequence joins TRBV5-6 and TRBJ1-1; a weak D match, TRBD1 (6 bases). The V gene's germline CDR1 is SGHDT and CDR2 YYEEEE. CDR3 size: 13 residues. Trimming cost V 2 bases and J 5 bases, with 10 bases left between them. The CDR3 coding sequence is TGTGCCAGCAGCTTAGCGGGGGCGACTGAAGCTTTCTTT. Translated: CASSLAGATEAFF.